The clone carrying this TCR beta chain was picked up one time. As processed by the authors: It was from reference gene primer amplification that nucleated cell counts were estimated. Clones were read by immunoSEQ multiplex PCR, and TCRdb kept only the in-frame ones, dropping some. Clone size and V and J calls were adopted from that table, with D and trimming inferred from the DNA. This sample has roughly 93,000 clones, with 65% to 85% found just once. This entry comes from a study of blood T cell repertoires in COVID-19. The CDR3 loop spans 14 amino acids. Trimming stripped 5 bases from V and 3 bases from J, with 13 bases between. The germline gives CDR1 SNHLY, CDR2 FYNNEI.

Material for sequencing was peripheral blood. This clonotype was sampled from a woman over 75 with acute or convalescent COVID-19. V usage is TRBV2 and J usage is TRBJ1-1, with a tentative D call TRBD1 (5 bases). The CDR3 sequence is CASSQYRLYTEAFF. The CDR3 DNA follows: TGTGCCAGCAGTCAATACAGGTTGTACACTGAAGCTTTCTTT.